These 2 T cell receptor beta chains originate from one sample sequenced in a study of blood T cell repertoires in COVID-19. Clones were read by immunoSEQ multiplex PCR, and TCRdb kept only the in-frame ones, dropping some. Of some 170,000 clones listed, around 82% are singletons. What was sequenced was PBMCs or T cells enriched from blood (not recorded which). These receptor sequences come from a man in his forties who had recovered from COVID-19.

This rearrangement joins TRBV5-1 to TRBJ1-4; D is ambiguous. V was trimmed by 0 bases and J by 8 bases, leaving 14 bases between them. Germline-derived CDR1 and CDR2 are SGHRS and YFSETQ. The CDR3 is 15 amino acids. CDR3 region: CASSLAAGNVEKLFF. In DNA, the CDR3 is TGCGCCAGCAGCTTGGCCGCGGGAAACGTAGAAAAACTGTTTTTT.

The chain joins TRBV6-5 to TRBJ1-2, with D uncertain. The CDR3 consists of 11 residues. V lost 8 bases and J 5 bases, leaving 9 bases between the germline ends. Germline V CDR1 and CDR2: MNHEY, SVGAGI. In DNA, the CDR3 is TGTGCCAGCGTCTCGGTTTATGGCTACACCTTC. Its protein is CASVSVYGYTF.